What follows are 13 T cell receptor beta chains derived from one specimen sequenced in a study of T cell responses to AZD1222 COVID-19 vaccine. Sequencing was performed with immunoSEQ multiplex PCR; in TCRdb, only in-frame clones are kept and a portion is missing. The repertoire consists of about 180,000 clones, with about 86% occurring once and the leading ten covering roughly 12%. The sequencing used peripheral blood, collected 28 days after the second AZD1222 dose. The receptors were sampled from an adult who received the AZD1222 COVID-19 vaccine.

The chain couples TRBV7-9 to TRBJ1-6, with D perhaps matching TRBD1 (5 bases). The germline V gene encodes CDR1 SEHNR and CDR2 FQNEAQ (reference sequence). This CDR3 has 13 residues. The V end was cut by 5 bases, the J end by 9 bases, with 11 bases between. The CDR3 spells CASSPLGASPLHF. DNA for the CDR3: TGTGCCAGCAGCCCCCTTGGGGCTTCACCCCTCCACTTT.

V and J are TRBV27 and TRBJ1-5; 8 nucleotides line up with TRBD1. There are 16 residues in the CDR3. The V segment lost 5 bases and the J segment 0 bases; nucleotides outside the gene matches: 6. Germline assignment: CDR1 MNHEY and CDR2 SMNVEV (reference sequence). The chain's CDR3 is CASSPTGANSNQPQHF. The CDR3 DNA is TGTGCCAGCAGTCCGACAGGGGCCAATAGCAATCAGCCCCAGCATTTT.

Worth noting for this clone: The sample holds other DNA sequences that translate to the same CDR3. The rearrangement joins TRBV3-1 (or the pseudogene TRBV3-2) to TRBJ2-7; D is uncertain. CDR3 length: 11 residues. The germline V gene encodes CDR1 LGHDT and CDR2 YNNKEL (reference sequence). V lost 1 base and J 3 bases, leaving 1 base between the germline ends. The CDR3 nucleotides are TGTGCCAGCAGCCAAGGCTACGAGCAGTACTTC. It encodes CASSQGYEQYF.

The V and J genes are TRBV9 and TRBJ2-3, with D possibly matching TRBD2 (6 bases). CDR3 length: 16 residues. Trimming removed 5 bases at V and 3 bases at J, with 19 bases between. Germline CDR1 reads SGDLS; CDR2 reads YYNGEE. Here the CDR3 reads CASSVSGGVRTDTQYF. The CDR3 nucleotides are TGTGCCAGCAGTGTAAGTGGCGGGGTTAGGACAGATACGCAGTATTTT.

The chain carries TRBV7-6 and TRBJ1-3; D is possibly TRBD1 (6 bases). The germline V and J ends were trimmed by 5 bases and 0 bases, with 14 bases remaining between them. Germline values: CDR1 SGHVS, CDR2 FNYEAQ. This CDR3 has 16 residues. The CDR3 DNA follows: TGTGCCAGCAGCCCCGGAGGACAGAGCTCTGGAAACACCATATATTTT. Protein product: CASSPGGQSSGNTIYF.

The V call is TRBV5-6, the J call TRBJ2-7, with D perhaps TRBD1 or TRBD2 (6 bases each). V was cut by 0 bases and J by 2 bases, with 12 bases left in between. This CDR3 region has 15 residues. The V gene's germline CDR1 is SGHDT and CDR2 YYEEEE. CDR3 sequence: CASSLDGGLPYEQYF. The CDR3 nucleotides are TGTGCCAGCAGCTTGGACGGGGGCCTTCCCTACGAGCAGTACTTC.

This rearrangement joins TRBV24-1 to TRBJ2-7, with D perhaps given as TRBD1 or TRBD2 (6 bases each). Between the trimmed V and J ends, which lost 7 bases and 0 bases, there was a span of 15 bases. The CDR3 spans 15 residues. In germline, CDR1 is KGHDR, CDR2 SFDVKD. The CDR3 sequence: CATRGEQGLSYEQYF. CDR3 bases: TGTGCCACCAGGGGGGAACAGGGACTCTCCTACGAGCAGTACTTC.

This clone has just a few counts. CDR3 DNA sequence: TGTGCCAGCTCACCGGCTTCGGCAAGAAGTTACGAGCAGTACTTC. Translated: CASSPASARSYEQYF. The rearrangement links TRBV18 to TRBJ2-7, with D uncertain. This CDR3 region has 15 residues. Per germline, CDR1 KGHSH and CDR2 LQKENI. The V gene lost 3 bases and the J gene lost 4 bases, with 16 bases spanning the gap.

This clone was seen only a few times. The rearrangement uses TRBV2 and TRBJ2-2; 12 nucleotides line up with TRBD2. The V gene end was trimmed by 7 bases and the J gene end by 5 bases; junction bases not matched to a gene: 5. The CDR3 is 15 amino acids. Per the germline V gene, CDR1 is SNHLY and CDR2 is FYNNEI. The chain's CDR3 is CASTRTSGVTGELFF. The CDR3 nucleotides read TGTGCCAGCACTAGGACTAGCGGGGTTACCGGGGAGCTGTTTTTT.

Remarks on this clone: The junction departs from the called germline gene at one end, perhaps through a read error. The chain links TRBV7-7 to TRBJ2-5; D is possibly TRBD2 (5 bases). This CDR3 contains 15 residues. Germline values: CDR1 SSHAT, CDR2 FNYEAQ (reference sequence). The CDR3 here is CASSLDGGPGETQYF. The CDR3 nucleotides are TGTGCTAGCAGCTTAGATGGAGGTCCCGGGGAGACCCAGTACTTC.

The DNA for the CDR3 is TGTGCCATCAGTGATAAGAACAGGGGGAACTCCTACGAGCAGTACTTC. This codes for CAISDKNRGNSYEQYF. This rearrangement joins TRBV10-3 to TRBJ2-7, with 8 positions matching TRBD1. This CDR3 has 16 amino acids. Trimming cost V 3 bases and J 0 bases; bases outside gene matches: 7. Germline-derived CDR1 and CDR2 are ENHRY and SYGVKD.

The genes are TRBV6-5 and TRBJ1-2, with a possible D match to TRBD1 (6 bases). Germline V gene sequence: CDR1 MNHEY, CDR2 SVGAGI. V was clipped by 2 bases and J by 8 bases, with 9 bases between them. This CDR3 region has 12 residues. The CDR3 DNA reads TGTGCCAGCAGTTACCGAGGACAGGGCTACACCTTC. Translating it yields CASSYRGQGYTF.

The chain has TRBV28 and TRBJ2-7, with D uncertain. Germline V lookup: CDR1 MDHEN, CDR2 SYDVKM. This CDR3 has 14 amino acids. V was trimmed by 6 bases and J by 1 base, leaving 13 bases between them. The CDR3: CASSGQALSYEQYF. CDR3 in DNA: TGTGCCAGCAGCGGGCAAGCCCTATCCTACGAGCAGTACTTC.